A single sample gave rise to the 13 T cell receptor beta chains below, sequenced in a study of cytotoxic CD8 clonotypes in ibrutinib-treated CLL. The assay was immunoSEQ multiplex PCR, and TCRdb's table has in-frame clones only and misses some. Of 150,000 to 200,000 clones listed, about 88% were seen once; the top ten hold about 2.9%. The sample consisted of PBMCs, taken at disease progression, from a patient treated with ibrutinib. These receptors were collected from a human donor with chronic lymphocytic leukemia.

In this sample, this clone turned up once. The chain uses TRBV2 and TRBJ2-7; 8 nucleotides align to TRBD2. The length of the CDR3 is 15 residues. Losses at the gene ends were 10 bases for V and 5 bases for J; bases not matched to a gene: 16. Looked up from germline, CDR1 is SNHLY and CDR2 is FYNNEI. The CDR3 reads CATIPGRTSLNEQYF. The CDR3 DNA reads as TGTGCCACCATTCCGGGTAGGACTAGCCTAAACGAGCAGTACTTC.

The chain recombines TRBV6-5 with TRBJ1-5; possible D gene TRBD1, 5 bases. The CDR3 consists of 15 residues. Germline V gives CDR1 MNHEY, CDR2 SVGAGI. V gave up 0 bases and J gave up 0 bases, with 6 bases separating them. CDR3 nucleotides: TGTGCCAGCAGTTACTCAGGGGCTAGCAATCAGCCCCAGCATTTT. Its protein is CASSYSGASNQPQHF.

The genes are TRBV6-5 and TRBJ2-2, with 7 nucleotides matching TRBD2. The V and J ends lost 5 bases and 5 bases, in that order; junction bases with no gene match: 8. The CDR3 extends over 15 amino acids. Germline CDR1 MNHEY, CDR2 SVGAGI. The CDR3 loop is CASSRDFGGTGELFF. The CDR3, as DNA: TGTGCCAGCAGTCGCGATTTCGGGGGGACCGGGGAGCTGTTTTTT.

This clone is a singleton in its sample. The rearrangement joins TRBV4-1 to TRBJ1-5, with D possibly matching TRBD1 (5 bases). V shed 0 bases and J shed 6 bases, with 9 bases lying between them. Germline CDR1 reads MGHRA; CDR2 reads YSYEKL. The CDR3 length is 14 residues. CDR3 sequence reads: CASSQDRVGQPQHF. CDR3 nucleotide sequence: TGCGCCAGCAGCCAAGACAGGGTCGGTCAGCCCCAGCATTTT.

The CDR3 reads CASSRRGLGNTIYF. The CDR3 DNA sequence: TGTGCCAGCAGCCGCAGGGGACTGGGGAACACCATATATTTT. The chain couples TRBV7-6 to TRBJ1-3; the D gene is possibly TRBD1 (6 bases). The germline CDR1 and CDR2 sequences are SGHVS and FNYEAQ. The CDR3 extends over 14 amino acids. Trimming stripped 5 bases from V and 7 bases from J, with 15 bases between.

The chain employs TRBV5-1 and TRBJ2-3, with 10 bases that match TRBD2. The V gene end was trimmed by 2 bases and the J gene end by 5 bases; junction bases not matched to a gene: 2. The germline CDR1 and CDR2 sequences are SGHRS and YFSETQ. The CDR3 sequence is 14 residues long. CDR3 loop: CASSLAGGEDTQYF. CDR3 coding DNA: TGCGCCAGCAGCTTAGCGGGAGGGGAAGATACGCAGTATTTT.

This rearrangement joins TRBV29-1 to TRBJ2-5; 10 nucleotides agree with TRBD2. V lost 4 bases and J lost 5; bases outside the gene matches: 7. This CDR3 contains 14 residues. The germline CDR1 and CDR2 sequences are SQVTM and ANQGSEA. The CDR3 loop reads CSVVPSGRYETQYF. CDR3 nucleotide sequence: TGCAGCGTTGTTCCTAGCGGGAGATATGAGACCCAGTACTTC.

This chain uses TRBV13 with TRBJ1-1; D is unclear. The germline V gene encodes CDR1 PRHDT and CDR2 FYEKMQ (reference sequence). V was cut by 2 bases and J by 6 bases, with 7 bases left in between. This CDR3 is 12 amino acids long. The CDR3 is CASSLLDSEAFF. The CDR3 nucleotides read TGTGCCAGCAGCTTACTCGATTCTGAAGCTTTCTTT. Supplemented by reference TRBV13 and TRBJ1-1, the full variable domain reads AAGVIQSPRHLIKEKRETATLKCYPIPRHDTVYWYQQGPGQDPQFLISFYEKMQSDKGSIPDRFSAQQFSDYHSELNMSSLELGDSALYFCASSLLDSEAFFGQGTRLTVV.

This chain joins TRBV12-5 and TRBJ2-6; possibly TRBD1 for D (6 bases). The CDR3 is 22 amino acids. V was cut by 0 bases and J by 0 bases, with 24 bases left in between. Germline V gene data show CDR1 as LGHNT and CDR2 as FRNRAP. The CDR3 nucleotides are TGTGCTAGTGGTTTGGTACTCGGGTTAGGGCCAGGGGAGTTCTCTGGGGCCAACGTCCTGACTTTC. It specifies CASGLVLGLGPGEFSGANVLTF.

The genes are TRBV2 and TRBJ2-4, with 9 bases lining up with TRBD2. Trimming took 6 bases from V and 6 from J; bases not matched to a gene: 6. CDR1 SNHLY and CDR2 FYNNEI come from the germline V gene. The CDR3 is 14 amino acids. The DNA of the CDR3 is TGTGCCAGCAGCGCTGGACTAGCGTTAAACATTCAGTACTTC. As protein: CASSAGLALNIQYF.

The chain joins TRBV7-6 to TRBJ2-7; 8 bases agree with TRBD2. The V gene's germline CDR1 is SGHVS and CDR2 FNYEAQ. The length of the CDR3 is 14 residues. The trim removed 3 bases at V and 6 bases at J, leaving 7 bases unmatched. DNA of the CDR3: TGTGCCAGCAGCTTCCGTCGGGAGGGGGGCGAGCAGTACTTC. Translating gives CASSFRREGGEQYF.

The V and J genes are TRBV30 and TRBJ1-5, with D maybe TRBD1 (5 bases). Per germline, CDR1 GTSNPN and CDR2 SVGIG (reference sequence). V gave up 3 bases and J gave up 1 base, with 10 bases separating them. This CDR3 region has 14 residues. In DNA, the CDR3 is TGTGCCTGGAGGGCGGGACGGAGCAATCAGCCCCAGCATTTT. It translates to CAWRAGRSNQPQHF.

The chain recombines TRBV6-1 with TRBJ1-2; D gene ambiguous. Between the trimmed V and J ends, which lost 1 base and 4 bases, there was a span of 7 bases. The CDR3 consists of 13 residues. CDR1 MNHNS and CDR2 SASEGT come from the germline V gene. The CDR3: CASSEGVGYGYTF. CDR3 DNA sequence: TGTGCCAGCAGTGAAGGGGTCGGCTATGGCTACACCTTC.